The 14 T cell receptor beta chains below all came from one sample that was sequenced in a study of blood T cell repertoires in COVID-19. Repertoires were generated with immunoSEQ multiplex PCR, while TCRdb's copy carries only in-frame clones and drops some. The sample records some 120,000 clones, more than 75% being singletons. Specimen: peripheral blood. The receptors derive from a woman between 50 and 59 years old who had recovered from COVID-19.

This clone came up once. CDR3: CASSLGVNSPLHF. The CDR3 nucleotides are TGCGCCAGCAGCTTGGGAGTTAACTCACCCCTCCACTTT. This rearrangement joins TRBV5-1 to TRBJ1-6; no firm D call. CDR1 and CDR2 from the germline V gene are SGHRS and YFSETQ. V was pared by 0 bases and J by 10 bases, with 8 bases between. The CDR3 length is 13 residues.

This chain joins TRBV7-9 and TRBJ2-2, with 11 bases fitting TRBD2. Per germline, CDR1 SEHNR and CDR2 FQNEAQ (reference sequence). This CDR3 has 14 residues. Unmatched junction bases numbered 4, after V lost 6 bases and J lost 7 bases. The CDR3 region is CASRRLAGLGELFF. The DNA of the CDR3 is TGTGCCAGCAGGCGACTAGCGGGGCTCGGGGAGCTGTTTTTT.

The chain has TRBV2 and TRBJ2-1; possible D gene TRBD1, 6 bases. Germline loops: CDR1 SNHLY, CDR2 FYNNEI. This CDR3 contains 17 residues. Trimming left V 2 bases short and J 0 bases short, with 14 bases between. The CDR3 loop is CASSELGARRSYNEQFF. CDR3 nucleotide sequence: TGTGCCAGCAGTGAATTGGGGGCTCGGCGCTCCTACAATGAGCAGTTCTTC.

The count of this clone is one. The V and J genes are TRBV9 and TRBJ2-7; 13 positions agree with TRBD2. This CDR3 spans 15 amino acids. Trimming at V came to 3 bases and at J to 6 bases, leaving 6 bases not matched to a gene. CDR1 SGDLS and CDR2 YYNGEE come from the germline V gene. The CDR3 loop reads CASSAQGLAGVEQYF. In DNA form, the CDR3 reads TGTGCCAGCAGCGCCCAAGGACTAGCGGGGGTCGAGCAGTACTTC. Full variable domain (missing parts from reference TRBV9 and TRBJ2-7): DSGVTQTPKHLITATGQRVTLRCSPRSGDLSVYWYQQSLDQGLQFLIQYYNGEERAKGNILERFSAQQFPDLHSELNLSSLELGDSALYFCASSAQGLAGVEQYFGPGTRLTVT.

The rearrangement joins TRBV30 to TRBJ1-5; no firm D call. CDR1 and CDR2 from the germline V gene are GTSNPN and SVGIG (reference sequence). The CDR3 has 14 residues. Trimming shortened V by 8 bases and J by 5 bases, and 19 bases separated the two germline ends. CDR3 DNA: TGTGCCGGACCCCTACCGGGAGATTATCAGCCCCAGCATTTT. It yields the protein CAGPLPGDYQPQHF.

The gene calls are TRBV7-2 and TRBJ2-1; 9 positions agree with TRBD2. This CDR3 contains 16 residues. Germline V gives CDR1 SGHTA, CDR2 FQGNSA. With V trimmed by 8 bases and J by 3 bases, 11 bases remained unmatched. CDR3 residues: CASGRGGGRDYNEQFF. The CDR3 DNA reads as TGTGCCAGCGGGCGAGGCGGCGGGAGGGACTACAATGAGCAGTTCTTC.

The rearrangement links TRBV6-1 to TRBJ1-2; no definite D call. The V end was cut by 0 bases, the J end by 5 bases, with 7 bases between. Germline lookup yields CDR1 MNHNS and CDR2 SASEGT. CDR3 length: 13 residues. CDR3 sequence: CASSEAPGYGYTF. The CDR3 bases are TGTGCCAGCAGTGAAGCGCCCGGTTATGGCTACACCTTC.

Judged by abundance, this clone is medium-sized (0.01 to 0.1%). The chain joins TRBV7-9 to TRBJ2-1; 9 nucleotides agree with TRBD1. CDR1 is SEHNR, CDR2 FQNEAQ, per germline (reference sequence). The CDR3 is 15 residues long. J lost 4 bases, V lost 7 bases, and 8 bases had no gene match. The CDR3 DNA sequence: TGTGCCAGCATCCAAACCGGGACAGGGTACAATGAGCAGTTCTTC. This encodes CASIQTGTGYNEQFF.

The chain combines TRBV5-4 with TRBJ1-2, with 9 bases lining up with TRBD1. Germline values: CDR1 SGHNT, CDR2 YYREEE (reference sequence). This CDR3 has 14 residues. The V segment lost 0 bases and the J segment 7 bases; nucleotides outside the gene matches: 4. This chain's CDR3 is CASSLATGGAGYTF. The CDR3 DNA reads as TGTGCCAGCAGCTTGGCCACAGGGGGCGCTGGCTACACCTTC.

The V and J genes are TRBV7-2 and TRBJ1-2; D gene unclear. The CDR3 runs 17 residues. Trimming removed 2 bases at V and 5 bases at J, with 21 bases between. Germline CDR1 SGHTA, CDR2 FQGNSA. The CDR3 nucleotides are TGTGCCAGCAGCTTAAGTGGCGCCAGCTTTCAGGCGTATGGCTACACCTTC. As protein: CASSLSGASFQAYGYTF.

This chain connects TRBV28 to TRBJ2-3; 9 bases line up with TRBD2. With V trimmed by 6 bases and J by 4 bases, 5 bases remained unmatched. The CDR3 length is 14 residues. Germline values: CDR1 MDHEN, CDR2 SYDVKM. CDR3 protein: CASRREGPADTQYF. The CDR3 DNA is TGTGCCAGCAGGCGGGAGGGCCCGGCAGATACGCAGTATTTT.

CDR3 DNA: TGTGCCAGCTCATCCGCAACAGGGGGGTACGAGCAGTACTTC. Residues: CASSSATGGYEQYF. The chain is built from TRBV18 and TRBJ2-7; 8 bases line up with TRBD1. Germline V gene data show CDR1 as KGHSH and CDR2 as LQKENI. The CDR3 is 14 amino acids. With V trimmed by 5 bases and J by 4 bases, 7 bases remained unmatched.

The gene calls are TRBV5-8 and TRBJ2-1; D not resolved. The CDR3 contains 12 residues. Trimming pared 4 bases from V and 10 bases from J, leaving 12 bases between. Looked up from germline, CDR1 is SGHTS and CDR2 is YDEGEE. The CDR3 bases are TGTGCCAGCAGCCCGTTAGGCGGAGAGCAGTTCTTC. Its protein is CASSPLGGEQFF.

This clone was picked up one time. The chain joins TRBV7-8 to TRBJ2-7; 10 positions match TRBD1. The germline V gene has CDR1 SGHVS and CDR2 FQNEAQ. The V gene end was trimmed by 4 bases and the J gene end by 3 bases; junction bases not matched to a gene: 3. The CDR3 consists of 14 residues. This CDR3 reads CASSSGQGNYEQYF. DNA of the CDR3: TGTGCCAGCAGCTCGGGACAGGGGAACTACGAGCAGTACTTC.